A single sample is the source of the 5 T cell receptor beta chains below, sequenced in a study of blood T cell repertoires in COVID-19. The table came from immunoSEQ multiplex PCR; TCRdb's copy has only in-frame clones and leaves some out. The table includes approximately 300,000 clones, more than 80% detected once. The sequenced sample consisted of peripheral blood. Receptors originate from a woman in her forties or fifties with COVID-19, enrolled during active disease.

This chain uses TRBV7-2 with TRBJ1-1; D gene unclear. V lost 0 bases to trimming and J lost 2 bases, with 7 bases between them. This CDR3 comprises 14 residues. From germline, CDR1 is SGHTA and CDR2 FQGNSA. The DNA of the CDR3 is TGTGCCAGCAGCTTAGCGCGAACCAACACTGAAGCTTTCTTT. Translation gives CASSLARTNTEAFF.

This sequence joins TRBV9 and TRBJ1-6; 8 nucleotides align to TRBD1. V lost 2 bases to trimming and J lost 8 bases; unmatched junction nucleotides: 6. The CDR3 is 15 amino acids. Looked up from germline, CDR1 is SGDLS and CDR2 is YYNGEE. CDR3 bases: TGTGCCAGCAGCGTTCTACCAGGGGGCGATTCACCCCTCCACTTT. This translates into CASSVLPGGDSPLHF.

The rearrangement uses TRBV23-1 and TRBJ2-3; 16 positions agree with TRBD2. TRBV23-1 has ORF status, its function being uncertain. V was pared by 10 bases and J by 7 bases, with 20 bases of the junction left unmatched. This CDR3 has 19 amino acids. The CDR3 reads CAIPSSGLAGGQNLNTQYF. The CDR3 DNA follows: TGCGCCATCCCTAGTTCGGGACTAGCGGGAGGGCAGAACCTGAATACGCAGTATTTT.

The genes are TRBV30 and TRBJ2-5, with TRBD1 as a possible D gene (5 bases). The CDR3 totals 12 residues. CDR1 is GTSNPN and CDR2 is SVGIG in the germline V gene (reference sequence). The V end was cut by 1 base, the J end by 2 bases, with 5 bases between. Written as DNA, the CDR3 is TGTGCCTGGAGTGAGGGGCAAGAGACCCAGTACTTC. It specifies CAWSEGQETQYF.

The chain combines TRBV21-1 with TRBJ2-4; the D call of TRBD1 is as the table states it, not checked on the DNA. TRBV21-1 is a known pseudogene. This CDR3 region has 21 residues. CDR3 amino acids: CASSSRGVRDSYPLAKNIQYF. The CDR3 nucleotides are TGTGCCAGCAGCTCTAGGGGGGTTCGGGACAGCTACCCCTTGGCCAAAAACATTCAGTACTTC.